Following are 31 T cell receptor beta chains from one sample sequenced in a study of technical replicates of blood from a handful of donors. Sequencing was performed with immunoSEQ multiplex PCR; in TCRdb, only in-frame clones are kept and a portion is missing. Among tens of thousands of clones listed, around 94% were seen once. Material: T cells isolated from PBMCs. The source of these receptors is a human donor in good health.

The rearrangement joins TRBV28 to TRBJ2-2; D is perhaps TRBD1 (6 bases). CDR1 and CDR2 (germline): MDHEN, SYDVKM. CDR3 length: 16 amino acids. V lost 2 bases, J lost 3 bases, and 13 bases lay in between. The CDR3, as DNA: TGTGCCAGCAGTTTAGGGACACTTTATTACACCGGGGAGCTGTTTTTT. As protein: CASSLGTLYYTGELFF.

The CDR3 DNA is TGTGCCAGCAGCTTTAAGGGACAGTTCTACGAGCAGTACTTC. Translating it yields CASSFKGQFYEQYF. The chain has TRBV27 and TRBJ2-7, with 7 bases lining up with TRBD1. CDR3 length equals 14 residues. Germline lookup yields CDR1 MNHEY and CDR2 SMNVEV (reference sequence). V was clipped by 6 bases and J by 3 bases; unmatched bases: 8.

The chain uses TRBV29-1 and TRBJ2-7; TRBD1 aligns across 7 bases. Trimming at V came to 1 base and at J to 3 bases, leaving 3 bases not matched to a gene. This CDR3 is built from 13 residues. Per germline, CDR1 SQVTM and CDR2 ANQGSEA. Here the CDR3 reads CSVEVGQLYEQYF. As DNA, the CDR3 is TGCAGCGTTGAAGTGGGACAGCTCTACGAGCAGTACTTC.

Here the CDR3 DNA reads TGCGCCAGCACTCCGGCCATCGTAGACAGTGTCTATGGCTACACCTTC. Translated, it gives CASTPAIVDSVYGYTF. This chain uses TRBV5-1 with TRBJ1-2; a possible D gene is TRBD1 (5 bases). The CDR3 loop spans 16 amino acids. Trimming pared 6 bases from V and 4 bases from J, leaving 22 bases between. Germline V gene lookup returns CDR1 SGHRS and CDR2 YFSETQ. Based on the CDR3 plus reference TRBV5-1 and TRBJ1-2, the full variable domain is KAGVTQTPRYLIKTRGQQVTLSCSPISGHRSVSWYQQTPGQGLQFLFEYFSETQRNKGNFPGRFSGRQFSNSRSEMNVSTLELGDSALYLCASTPAIVDSVYGYTFGSGTRLTVV.

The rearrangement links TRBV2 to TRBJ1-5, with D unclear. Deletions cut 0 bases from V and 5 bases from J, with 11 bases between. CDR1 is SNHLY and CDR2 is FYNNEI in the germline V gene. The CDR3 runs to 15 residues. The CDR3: CASSEALRDYQPQHF. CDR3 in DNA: TGTGCCAGCAGTGAAGCGCTTCGGGATTATCAGCCCCAGCATTTT.

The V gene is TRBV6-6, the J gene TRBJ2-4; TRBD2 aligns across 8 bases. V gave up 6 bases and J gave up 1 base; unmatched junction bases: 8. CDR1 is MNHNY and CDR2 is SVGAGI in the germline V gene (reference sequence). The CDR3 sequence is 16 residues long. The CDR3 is CASSPSREGAKNIQYF. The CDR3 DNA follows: TGTGCCAGCAGCCCATCCCGGGAGGGCGCCAAAAACATTCAGTACTTC.

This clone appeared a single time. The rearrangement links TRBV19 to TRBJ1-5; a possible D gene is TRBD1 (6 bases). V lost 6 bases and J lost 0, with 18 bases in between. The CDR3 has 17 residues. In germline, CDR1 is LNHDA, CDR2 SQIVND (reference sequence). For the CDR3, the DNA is TGTGCCAGTAGCCTGGACAGCACAACTTATAGCAATCAGCCCCAGCATTTT. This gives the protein CASSLDSTTYSNQPQHF.

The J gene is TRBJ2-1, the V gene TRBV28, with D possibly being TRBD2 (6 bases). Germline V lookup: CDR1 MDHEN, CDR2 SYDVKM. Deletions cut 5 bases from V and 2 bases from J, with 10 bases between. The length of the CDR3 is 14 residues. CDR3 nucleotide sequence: TGTGCCAGCAGTCAGGGAGGCCCCTACAATGAGCAGTTCTTC. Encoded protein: CASSQGGPYNEQFF.

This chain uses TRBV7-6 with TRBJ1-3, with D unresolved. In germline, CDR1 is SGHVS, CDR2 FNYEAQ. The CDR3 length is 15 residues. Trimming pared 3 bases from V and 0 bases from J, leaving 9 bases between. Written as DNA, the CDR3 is TGTGCCAGCAGCTTCGCAGGAAGCTCTGGAAACACCATATATTTT. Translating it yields CASSFAGSSGNTIYF.

This chain's CDR3 is CASSPQGNYGYTF. DNA for the CDR3: TGTGCCAGCAGCCCACAGGGTAACTATGGCTACACCTTC. The chain links TRBV13 to TRBJ1-2, with D tentatively TRBD1 (6 bases). V dropped 5 bases and J dropped 1 base, with 8 bases sitting between them. The CDR3 is 13 residues long. From germline, CDR1 is PRHDT and CDR2 FYEKMQ (reference sequence).

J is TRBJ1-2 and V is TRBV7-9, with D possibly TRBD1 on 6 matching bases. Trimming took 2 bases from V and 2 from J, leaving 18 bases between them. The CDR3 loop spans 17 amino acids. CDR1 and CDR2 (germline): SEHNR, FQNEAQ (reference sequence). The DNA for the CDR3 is TGTGCCAGCAGCTTAATAGATCCGGGACATCTCAACTATGGCTACACCTTC. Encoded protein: CASSLIDPGHLNYGYTF.

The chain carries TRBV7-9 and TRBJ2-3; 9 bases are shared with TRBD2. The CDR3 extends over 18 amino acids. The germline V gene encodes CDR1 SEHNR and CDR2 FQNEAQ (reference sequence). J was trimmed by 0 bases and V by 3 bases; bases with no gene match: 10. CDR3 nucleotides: TGTGCCAGCAGCTTTTATAGCGGGAGAGATCCTAGCACAGATACGCAGTATTTT. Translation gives CASSFYSGRDPSTDTQYF. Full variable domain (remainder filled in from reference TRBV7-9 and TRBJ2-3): DTGVSQNPRHKITKRGQNVTFRCDPISEHNRLYWYRQTLGQGPEFLTYFQNEAQLEKSRLLSDRFSAERPKGSFSTLEIQRTEQGDSAMYLCASSFYSGRDPSTDTQYFGPGTRLTVL.

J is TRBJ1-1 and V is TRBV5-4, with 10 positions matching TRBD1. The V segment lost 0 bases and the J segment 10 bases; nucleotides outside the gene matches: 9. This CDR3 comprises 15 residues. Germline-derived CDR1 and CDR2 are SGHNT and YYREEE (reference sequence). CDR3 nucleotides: TGTGCCAGCAGCTTGGCCGTTGACAGGGGGCAAGGAGCTTTCTTT. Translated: CASSLAVDRGQGAFF.

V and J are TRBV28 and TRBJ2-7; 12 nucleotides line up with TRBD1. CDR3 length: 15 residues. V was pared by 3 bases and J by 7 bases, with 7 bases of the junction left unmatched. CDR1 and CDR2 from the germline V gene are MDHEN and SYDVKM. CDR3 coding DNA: TGTGCCAGCAGTTTGTCAGGGACAGGGGGCGGTGAGCAGTACTTC. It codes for CASSLSGTGGGEQYF.

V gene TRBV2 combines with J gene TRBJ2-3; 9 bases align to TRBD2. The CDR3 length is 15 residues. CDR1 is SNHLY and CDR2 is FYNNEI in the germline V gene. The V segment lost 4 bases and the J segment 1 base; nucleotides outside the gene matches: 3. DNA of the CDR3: TGTGCCAGCAGTGTATTAGCGGGGGGCACAGATACGCAGTATTTT. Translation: CASSVLAGGTDTQYF.

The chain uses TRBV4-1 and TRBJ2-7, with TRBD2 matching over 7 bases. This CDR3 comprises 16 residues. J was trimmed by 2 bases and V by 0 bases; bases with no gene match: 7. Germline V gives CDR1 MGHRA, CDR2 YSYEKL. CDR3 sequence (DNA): TGCGCCAGCAGCCAAGATCCCACGGGGGGAGCCTACGAGCAGTACTTC. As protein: CASSQDPTGGAYEQYF.

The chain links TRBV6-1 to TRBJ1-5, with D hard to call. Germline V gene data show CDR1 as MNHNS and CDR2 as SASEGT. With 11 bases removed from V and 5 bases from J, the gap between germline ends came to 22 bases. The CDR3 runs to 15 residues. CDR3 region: CACTVRGGRDQPQHF. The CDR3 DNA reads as TGTGCCTGCACGGTGAGAGGAGGACGTGATCAGCCCCAGCATTTT.

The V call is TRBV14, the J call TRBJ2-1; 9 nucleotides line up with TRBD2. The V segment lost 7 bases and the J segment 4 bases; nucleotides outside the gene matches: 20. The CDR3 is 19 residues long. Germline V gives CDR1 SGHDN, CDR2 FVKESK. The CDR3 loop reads CASTSGVPHLAGPYNEQFF. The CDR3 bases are TGTGCCAGCACCTCTGGGGTCCCCCATCTAGCGGGACCATACAATGAGCAGTTCTTC. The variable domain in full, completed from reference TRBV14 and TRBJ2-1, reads EAGVTQFPSHSVIEKGQTVTLRCDPISGHDNLYWYRRVMGKEIKFLLHFVKESKQDESGMPNNRFLAERTGGTYSTLKVQPAELEDSGVYFCASTSGVPHLAGPYNEQFFGPGTRLTVL.

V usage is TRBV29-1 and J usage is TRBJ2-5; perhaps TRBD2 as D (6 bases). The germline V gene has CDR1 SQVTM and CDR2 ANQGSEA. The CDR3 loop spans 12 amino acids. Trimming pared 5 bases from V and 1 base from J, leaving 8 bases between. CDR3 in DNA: TGCAGCGTTCTCGGGGGCCAAGAGACCCAGTACTTC. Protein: CSVLGGQETQYF.

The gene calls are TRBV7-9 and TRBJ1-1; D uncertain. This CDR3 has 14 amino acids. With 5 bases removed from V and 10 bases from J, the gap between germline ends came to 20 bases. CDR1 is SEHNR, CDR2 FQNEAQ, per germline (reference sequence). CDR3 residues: CASSPKHANPPAFF. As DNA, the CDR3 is TGTGCCAGCAGCCCAAAGCACGCCAACCCCCCAGCTTTCTTT.

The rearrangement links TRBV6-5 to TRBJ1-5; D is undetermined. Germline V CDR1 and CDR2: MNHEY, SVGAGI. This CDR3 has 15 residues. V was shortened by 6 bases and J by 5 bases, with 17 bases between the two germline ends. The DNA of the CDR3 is TGTGCCAGCAGGCCCTGGGAGGATTCTGATCAGCCCCAGCATTTT. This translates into CASRPWEDSDQPQHF.

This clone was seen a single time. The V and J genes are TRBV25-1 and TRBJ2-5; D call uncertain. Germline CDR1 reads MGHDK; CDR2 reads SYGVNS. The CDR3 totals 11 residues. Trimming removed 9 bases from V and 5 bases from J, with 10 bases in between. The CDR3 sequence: CASSATETQYF. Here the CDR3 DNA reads TGTGCCAGTTCAGCGACGGAGACCCAGTACTTC.

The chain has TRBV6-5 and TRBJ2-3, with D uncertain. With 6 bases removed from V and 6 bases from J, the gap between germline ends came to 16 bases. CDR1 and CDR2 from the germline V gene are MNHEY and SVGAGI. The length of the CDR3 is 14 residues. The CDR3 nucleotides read TGTGCCAGCAGCTTCCGCATACAGACGGATACGCAGTATTTT. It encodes CASSFRIQTDTQYF.

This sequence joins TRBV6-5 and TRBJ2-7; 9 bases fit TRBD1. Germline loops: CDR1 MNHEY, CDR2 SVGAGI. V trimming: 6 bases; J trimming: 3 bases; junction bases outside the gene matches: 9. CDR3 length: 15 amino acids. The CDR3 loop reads CASSRTPGQGYEQYF. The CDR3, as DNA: TGTGCCAGCAGCAGGACCCCGGGACAGGGCTACGAGCAGTACTTC.

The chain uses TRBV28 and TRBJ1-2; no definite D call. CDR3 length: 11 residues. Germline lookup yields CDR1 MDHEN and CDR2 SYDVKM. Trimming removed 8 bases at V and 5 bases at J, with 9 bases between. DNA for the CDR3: TGTGCCAGCGGTACACAGTATGGCTACACCTTC. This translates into CASGTQYGYTF.

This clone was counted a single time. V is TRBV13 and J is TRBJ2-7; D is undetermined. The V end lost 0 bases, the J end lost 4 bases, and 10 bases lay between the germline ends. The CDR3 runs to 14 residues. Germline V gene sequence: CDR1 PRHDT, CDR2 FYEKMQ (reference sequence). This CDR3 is CASSLGNSGYEQYF. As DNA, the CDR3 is TGTGCCAGCAGCTTAGGGAACAGTGGGTACGAGCAGTACTTC.

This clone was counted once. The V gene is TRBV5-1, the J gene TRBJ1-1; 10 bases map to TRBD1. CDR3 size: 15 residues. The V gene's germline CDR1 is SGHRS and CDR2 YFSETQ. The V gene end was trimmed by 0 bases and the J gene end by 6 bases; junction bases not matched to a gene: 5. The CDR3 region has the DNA TGCGCCAGCAGCTTGGGAGGACAGGGGGGCGCTGAAGCTTTCTTT. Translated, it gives CASSLGGQGGAEAFF. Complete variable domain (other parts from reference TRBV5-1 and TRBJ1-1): KAGVTQTPRYLIKTRGQQVTLSCSPISGHRSVSWYQQTPGQGLQFLFEYFSETQRNKGNFPGRFSGRQFSNSRSEMNVSTLELGDSALYLCASSLGGQGGAEAFFGQGTRLTVV.

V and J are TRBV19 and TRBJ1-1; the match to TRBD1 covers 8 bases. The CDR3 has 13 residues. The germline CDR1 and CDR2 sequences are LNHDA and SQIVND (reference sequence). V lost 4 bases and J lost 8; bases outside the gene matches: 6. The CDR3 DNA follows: TGTGCCAGTAGTAACGGACAGGGAATCGAAGCTTTCTTT. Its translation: CASSNGQGIEAFF.

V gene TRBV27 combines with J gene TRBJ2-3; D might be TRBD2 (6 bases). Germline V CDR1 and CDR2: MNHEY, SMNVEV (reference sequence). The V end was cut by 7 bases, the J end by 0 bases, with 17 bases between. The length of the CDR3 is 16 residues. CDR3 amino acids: CASTSIGGTSTDTQYF. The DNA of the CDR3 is TGTGCCAGCACCTCCATCGGCGGGACGAGCACAGATACGCAGTATTTT.

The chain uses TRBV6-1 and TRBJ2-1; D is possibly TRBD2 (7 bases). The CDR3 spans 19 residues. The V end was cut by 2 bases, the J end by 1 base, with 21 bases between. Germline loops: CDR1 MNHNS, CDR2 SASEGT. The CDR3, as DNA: TGTGCCAGCAGTGAAATCGGAACGGGGGGCCCCCTTTCCTACAATGAGCAGTTCTTC. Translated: CASSEIGTGGPLSYNEQFF.

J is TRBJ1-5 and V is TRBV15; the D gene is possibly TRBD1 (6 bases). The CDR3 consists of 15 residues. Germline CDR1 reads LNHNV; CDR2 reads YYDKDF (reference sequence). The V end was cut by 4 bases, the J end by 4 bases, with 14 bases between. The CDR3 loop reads CATSKGDIQNQPQHF. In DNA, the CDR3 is TGTGCCACCAGCAAAGGGGACATTCAAAATCAGCCCCAGCATTTT.